Below are 10 T cell receptor beta chains sequenced from a single sample in a study of shared clonotypes between healthy human individuals. Clones were read by immunoSEQ multiplex PCR, and TCRdb kept only the in-frame ones, dropping some. The profile shows around 700,000 clones, less than 80% of them singletons. The specimen was memory CD4+ T cells sorted from blood. Documented subset: CD45RA-negative fraction. These receptors were obtained from a young woman in good health.

The chain joins TRBV5-1 to TRBJ2-3; 13 positions match TRBD2. V trimming: 3 bases; J trimming: 4 bases; junction bases outside the gene matches: 5. The germline V gene has CDR1 SGHRS and CDR2 YFSETQ. The CDR3 is made up of 16 amino acids. The CDR3 reads CASSSVLAGGPDTQYF. CDR3 DNA sequence: TGCGCCAGCAGCTCAGTACTAGCGGGAGGGCCAGATACGCAGTATTTT.

This chain connects TRBV11-2 to TRBJ2-5; 8 bases are shared with TRBD2. Near its end, the DNA agrees better with TRBJ2-7, so the J call may be wrong. Germline V gene sequence: CDR1 SGHAT, CDR2 FQNNGV. CDR3 length equals 16 residues. CDR3 residues: CASSLDGAGGRYEQYF. CDR3 nucleotide sequence: TGTGCCAGCAGCTTAGATGGTGCTGGCGGGAGGTACGAGCAGTACTTC.

The chain couples TRBV5-1 to TRBJ1-2; D not resolved. Germline V gene lookup returns CDR1 SGHRS and CDR2 YFSETQ. V was trimmed by 0 bases and J by 8 bases, leaving 14 bases between them. The CDR3 is 14 amino acids. CDR3 coding DNA: TGCGCCAGCAGCTTGGAGGCCACGGACGTGGGCTACACCTTC. This gives the protein CASSLEATDVGYTF. The variable domain in full, completed from reference TRBV5-1 and TRBJ1-2, reads KAGVTQTPRYLIKTRGQQVTLSCSPISGHRSVSWYQQTPGQGLQFLFEYFSETQRNKGNFPGRFSGRQFSNSRSEMNVSTLELGDSALYLCASSLEATDVGYTFGSGTRLTVV.

V gene TRBV4-2 combines with J gene TRBJ1-2; D is perhaps TRBD1 (5 bases). Germline CDR1 reads LGHNA; CDR2 reads YNFKEQ. The CDR3 has 15 amino acids. Trimming cost V 0 bases and J 2 bases, with 10 bases left between them. The CDR3, as DNA: TGTGCCAGCAGCCAAGATGGGGCAGGGAACTATGGCTACACCTTC. Its translation is CASSQDGAGNYGYTF.

This clone occurred a few times. V is TRBV14 and J is TRBJ2-1, with TRBD2 as a possible D gene (5 bases). CDR1 and CDR2 (germline): SGHDN, FVKESK. The CDR3 contains 13 residues. Trimming took off 1 base at V and 9 bases at J, with 10 bases between the two ends. CDR3 residues: CASSQVKEGEQFF. The CDR3 DNA reads TGTGCCAGCAGCCAAGTGAAAGAGGGTGAGCAGTTCTTC.

This clone was picked up a small number of times. V and J are TRBV29-1 and TRBJ1-1; no firm D call. CDR3 length equals 12 residues. V lost 3 bases to trimming and J lost 2 bases, with 7 bases between them. CDR1 is SQVTM and CDR2 is ANQGSEA in the germline V gene. CDR3 coding DNA: TGCAGCGTTGAGGGTCCAAACACTGAAGCTTTCTTT. Its protein is CSVEGPNTEAFF. The full variable domain, in which reference TRBV29-1 and TRBJ1-1 provide the parts outside the CDR3, is SAVISQKPSRDICQRGTSLTIQCQVDSQVTMMFWYRQQPGQSLTLIATANQGSEATYESGFVIDKFPISRPNLTFSTLTVSNMSPEDSSIYLCSVEGPNTEAFFGQGTRLTVV.

The table lists this clone with a count of one. The chain employs TRBV27 and TRBJ1-5, with D tentatively TRBD1 (5 bases). The CDR3 is 15 amino acids. The germline V gene encodes CDR1 MNHEY and CDR2 SMNVEV (reference sequence). The V end lost 6 bases, the J end lost 5 bases, and 17 bases lay between the germline ends. The CDR3 DNA reads as TGTGCCAGCAGACAACCAGGGTCTGGAGATCAGCCCCAGCATTTT. Its protein is CASRQPGSGDQPQHF.

About this clone: Given a much more abundant clone one base away, this may be a read error. Other DNA sequences in the same sample also yield this CDR3. The chain recombines TRBV10-2 with TRBJ2-7; D perhaps matches TRBD1 (6 bases). The CDR3 extends over 13 amino acids. The germline CDR1 and CDR2 sequences are WSHSY and SAAADI. The CDR3 region is CASLDRSSYEQYF. The CDR3 nucleotides read TGTGCCAGCTTAGACAGGAGCTCCTACGAGCAGTACTTC.

The chain uses TRBV4-1 and TRBJ2-2; TRBD1 might be the D (6 bases). Per germline, CDR1 MGHRA and CDR2 YSYEKL. The CDR3 is 16 amino acids. The V and J ends lost 1 base and 7 bases respectively, with 16 bases between them. CDR3 bases: TGCGCCAGCAGCCAAGGAGACAGGCTAGCAGGCGGGGAGCTGTTTTTT. This sequence encodes CASSQGDRLAGGELFF.

V and J are TRBV5-1 and TRBJ1-2; D unclear. Trimming removed 5 bases from V and 4 bases from J, with 12 bases in between. CDR1 and CDR2 (germline): SGHRS, YFSETQ. This CDR3 contains 13 residues. The CDR3 sequence is CASRSGEVYGYTF. The CDR3 region has the DNA TGCGCCAGCAGATCGGGCGAGGTCTATGGCTACACCTTC.